This T cell receptor (beta chain) was found in a study of PD-L1 blockade in urothelial cancer. Study-wide context: Male sex and bladder-origin urothelial cancer characterized about 85% of the roughly 30 patients. The authors examined blood 3 weeks (second dose) and 6 weeks after treatment start. Study-level results: The study found that durable-benefit patients expanded tumor-associated blood clones more at 3 weeks.

Using immunoSEQ multiplex PCR, the repertoire was profiled, and TCRdb retains in-frame clones only, with some absent. The sample records 40,000 to 55,000 clones, approximately 84% being singletons. Worth noting for this clone: The antigen remains undetermined.

This sample comprised PBMCs, obtained around atezolizumab (anti-PD-L1) treatment. The clonotype comes from a man between 40 and 49 years old with urothelial cancer.

The CDR3 DNA sequence: TGTGCCAGCAGTTTATATCGCGGGATAGTCTACAATGAGCAGTTCTTC. It encodes CASSLYRGIVYNEQFF. This chain connects TRBV27 to TRBJ2-1; D is possibly TRBD2 (6 bases). Germline V gene lookup returns CDR1 MNHEY and CDR2 SMNVEV (reference sequence). CDR3 length: 16 residues. V was pared by 1 base and J by 3 bases, with 13 bases between.